The 8 T cell receptor beta chains below were found in one sample sequenced in a study of control samples from healthy donors and cancer patients. Clones were sequenced by immunoSEQ multiplex PCR, and TCRdb holds only the in-frame ones, with some missing. The sample has roughly 400,000 clones, about 93% seen once. The sequenced material came from PBMCs. These receptors were obtained from a middle-aged man with head and neck cancer.

V usage is TRBV27 and J usage is TRBJ1-1; weak D call: TRBD1 (5 bases). Trimming stripped 6 bases from V and 0 bases from J, with 14 bases between. Germline V gives CDR1 MNHEY, CDR2 SMNVEV (reference sequence). The CDR3 consists of 15 residues. This CDR3 reads CASSVGRVMNTEAFF. In DNA, the CDR3 is TGTGCCAGCAGCGTAGGCAGGGTTATGAACACTGAAGCTTTCTTT.

V is TRBV7-9 and J is TRBJ2-7; D remains ambiguous. Germline V gives CDR1 SEHNR, CDR2 FQNEAQ (reference sequence). Trimming took 5 bases from V and 4 from J, leaving 9 bases between them. The CDR3 length is 12 residues. CDR3 region: CASSPIGYEQYF. CDR3 in DNA: TGTGCCAGCAGCCCCATCGGGTACGAGCAGTACTTC.

The chain employs TRBV18 and TRBJ2-3; no definite D call. Deletions cut 0 bases from V and 8 bases from J, with 21 bases between. The V gene's germline CDR1 is KGHSH and CDR2 LQKENI. The CDR3 has 17 amino acids. The CDR3 protein is CASSPPAGALNAATQYF. CDR3 bases: TGTGCCAGCTCACCACCGGCAGGCGCCCTTAACGCGGCTACGCAGTATTTT.

This clone was counted only a few times. The chain carries TRBV3-1 (or the pseudogene TRBV3-2) and TRBJ2-1; D uncertain. This CDR3 is built from 11 residues. Trimming took off 4 bases at V and 11 bases at J, with 9 bases between the two ends. Germline V lookup: CDR1 LGHDT, CDR2 YNNKEL (reference sequence). CDR3 sequence reads: CASSPRDKQFF. DNA for the CDR3: TGTGCCAGCAGCCCCAGAGACAAGCAGTTCTTC.

The CDR3 sequence: CASNPFESSYNEQFF. The CDR3 DNA sequence: TGTGCCAGCAACCCTTTTGAGAGCTCCTACAATGAGCAGTTCTTC. J is TRBJ2-1 and V is TRBV9; D is undetermined. The CDR3 spans 15 residues. Germline CDR1 and CDR2: SGDLS and YYNGEE. Trimming removed 6 bases from V and 0 bases from J, with 13 bases in between.

The chain has TRBV28 and TRBJ1-3; D might be TRBD1 (5 bases). The length of the CDR3 is 15 residues. The ends were cut back, 8 bases at V and 3 bases at J, with 17 bases in the middle. The germline V gene encodes CDR1 MDHEN and CDR2 SYDVKM. The CDR3 coding sequence is TGTGCCAGCGGGTTGGGACGGACCCTTGGAAACACCATATATTTT. Its protein is CASGLGRTLGNTIYF.

The V call is TRBV19, the J call TRBJ2-5, with 12 bases fitting TRBD1. CDR1 LNHDA and CDR2 SQIVND come from the germline V gene (reference sequence). V dropped 5 bases and J dropped 5; count of bases not matched to a gene: 6. The CDR3 consists of 15 residues. The CDR3 DNA is TGTGCCAGTAGTGCAGGGACAGGGGGCAAGGAGACCCAGTACTTC. Protein sequence: CASSAGTGGKETQYF.

V gene TRBV19 combines with J gene TRBJ2-2; D gene ambiguous. The CDR3 sequence is 14 residues long. Trimming left V 5 bases short and J 0 bases short, with 7 bases between. Germline V gene sequence: CDR1 LNHDA, CDR2 SQIVND (reference sequence). The CDR3 bases are TGTGCCAGTAGTCGACCGTCGAACACCGGGGAGCTGTTTTTT. Protein sequence: CASSRPSNTGELFF.